The present TCR beta chain was sequenced within a study of blood T cell repertoires in COVID-19. The overall study: The origin of the acute and convalescent COVID-19 samples was the United States, Italy and Spain. Nucleic acid was either cDNA or gDNA, and it came from T cells, B-cell-depleted T cells, or PBMCs.

Trimming took 4 bases from V and 2 from J; bases not matched to a gene: 4. This CDR3 is built from 16 residues. Germline CDR1 reads SGHNT; CDR2 reads YENEEA. Original data processing: Quantification of nucleated cells was approximated via reference gene primer amplification. The repertoire was sequenced with immunoSEQ multiplex PCR; TCRdb's copy has only in-frame clones and lacks some. The V and J calls and clone size come from that table; D and trimming were worked out from the DNA. The repertoire includes 95,000 to 100,000 clones, 85% to 95% of them detected once, and less than 7.5% sits in the top ten.

V gene TRBV11-3 combines with J gene TRBJ2-5; TRBD2 agrees at 13 bases. The sequence derives from a man between 45 and 60 years old with active COVID-19. What was sequenced was peripheral blood. The CDR3 DNA reads as TGTGCCAGCAGCTCGACTAGCGGGAGGCCTCAAGAGACCCAGTACTTC. This gives the protein CASSSTSGRPQETQYF.